This T cell receptor (beta chain) came from a study of blood T cell dynamics during melanoma immunotherapy. The study, taken as a whole, reports: It remained unknown if the driving T cell clones were melanoma-specific.

As to this clone: The target antigen is unknown.

Each bulk PBMC sample had around 380 ng DNA loaded. Produced via immunoSEQ multiplex PCR; TCRdb's table is partial and in-frame only. The table includes about 28,000 clones, approximately 88% detected once. Germline CDR1 MNHEY, CDR2 SMNVEV (reference sequence). Losses at the gene ends were 6 bases for V and 4 bases for J; bases not matched to a gene: 9. The CDR3 is 15 residues long. The sample's time point: week 3, after first cycle of checkpoint inhibitor. This receptor was taken from a human donor with melanoma. This sequence joins TRBV27 and TRBJ2-1; 7 nucleotides agree with TRBD2. The source was blood, collected from a patient treated with checkpoint blockade. Written as DNA, the CDR3 is TGTGCCAGCAGAAAGGGGTCTAGCGGTTACAATGAGCAGTTCTTC. Translated: CASRKGSSGYNEQFF.